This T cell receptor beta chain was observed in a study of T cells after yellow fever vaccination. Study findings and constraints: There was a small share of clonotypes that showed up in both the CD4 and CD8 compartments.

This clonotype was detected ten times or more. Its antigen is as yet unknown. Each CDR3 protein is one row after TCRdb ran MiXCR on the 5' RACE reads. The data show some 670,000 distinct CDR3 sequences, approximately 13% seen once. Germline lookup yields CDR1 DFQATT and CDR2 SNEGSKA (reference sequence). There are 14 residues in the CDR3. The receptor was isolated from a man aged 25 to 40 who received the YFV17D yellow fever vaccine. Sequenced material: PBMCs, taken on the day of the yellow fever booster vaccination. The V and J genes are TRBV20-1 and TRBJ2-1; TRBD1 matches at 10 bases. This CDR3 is CSILHGQGGNEQFF. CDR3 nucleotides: TGCAGCATCCTTCACGGACAGGGGGGGAATGAGCAGTTCTTC.